These T cell receptor beta chains were read from a single sample in a study of T cells in Graves' hyperthyroidism and ophthalmopathy. TCRdb recomputed calls from the multiplex PCR reads with MiXCR, one row per CDR3 protein. Among around 240,000 distinct CDR3 sequences listed, approximately 14% were seen once. The sequenced sample consisted of blood. These receptors were taken from a woman aged 40 to 50 with Graves' hyperthyroidism that later progressed to Graves' ophthalmopathy. Both conserved end residues are part of each CDR3. The D gene is left open where the match is weak. Clone sizes are given selectively: once, few, many, or a class where the clone is expanded.

d_call clone_size j_call v_call cdr3_aa cdr3_nt
- many TRBJ2-3 TRBV10-3 CAISDDLSTDTQYF TGTGCCATCAGTGACGACCTAAGCACAGATACGCAGTATTTT
TRBD1 many TRBJ2-1 TRBV24-1 CATSDRTGEGGGGYNEQFF TGTGCCACCAGTGATCGAACAGGGGAAGGTGGTGGAGGCTACAATGAGCAGTTCTTC
TRBD1 many TRBJ1-2 TRBV10-3 CAINTLGTTGGTENYGYTF TGTGCCATCAACACGTTGGGGACCACAGGGGGCACCGAGAACTATGGCTACACCTTC
- many TRBJ1-4 TRBV5-1 CASKMLGWGATNEKLFF TGCGCCAGCAAAATGTTGGGTTGGGGGGCTACTAATGAAAAACTGTTTTTT
- many TRBJ1-6 TRBV29-1 CSVERSPLHF TGCAGCGTTGAGAGGTCACCCCTCCACTTT
- - TRBJ1-4 TRBV7-9 CASSSSNSGNEKLFF TGTGCCAGCAGCTCCAGTAATTCGGGTAATGAAAAACTGTTTTTT
TRBD2 - TRBJ2-5 TRBV11-2 CASSLEAGGRETQYF TGTGCCAGCAGCTTAGAGGCGGGGGGCAGAGAGACCCAGTACTTC
TRBD2 - TRBJ2-5 TRBV28 CASSSPRGLASLYQETQYF TGTGCCAGCAGTTCCCCTAGGGGACTAGCGAGTTTGTACCAAGAGACCCAGTACTTC
- many TRBJ1-2 TRBV6-1 CASSRGPIYGYTF TGTGCCAGCAGCCGGGGACCGATTTATGGCTACACCTTC
- many TRBJ1-6 TRBV11-2 CASSLRVGRFNSPLHF TGTGCCAGCAGCTTACGTGTAGGCAGATTTAATTCACCCCTCCACTTT
- - TRBJ2-7 TRBV4-1 CASSQVPVPSYEQYF TGCGCCAGCAGCCAAGTCCCGGTCCCCTCCTACGAGCAGTACTTC
TRBD1 - TRBJ1-5 TRBV28 CASSQLGTGGDQPQHF TGTGCCAGCAGTCAACTCGGGACAGGGGGCGATCAGCCCCAGCATTTT
TRBD2 - TRBJ2-1 TRBV5-4 CASSFGGRAGDEQFF TGTGCCAGCAGCTTCGGCGGGAGGGCCGGGGATGAGCAGTTCTTC
- - TRBJ2-4 TRBV20-1 CSASGPLAKNIQYF TGCAGTGCTAGCGGACCACTAGCCAAAAACATTCAGTACTTC
TRBD2 - TRBJ2-3 TRBV6-9 CASSYGLAATDTQYF TGTGCCAGCAGTTACGGACTAGCGGCGACAGATACGCAGTATTTT
- - TRBJ1-1 TRBV28 CASSYGGGSTEAFF TGTGCCAGCAGTTATGGTGGGGGGAGCACTGAAGCTTTCTTT
- many TRBJ1-1 TRBV6-1 CASSTTWDTEAFF TGTGCCAGCAGTACGACATGGGACACTGAAGCTTTCTTT
- many TRBJ1-5 TRBV18 CASSSSQLDHQPQHF TGTGCCAGCTCATCTTCGCAGTTAGATCATCAGCCCCAGCATTTT
- many TRBJ2-2 TRBV6-4 CASSDSGDGGELFF TGTGCCAGCAGTGACTCAGGGGATGGCGGGGAGCTGTTTTTT
TRBD1 many TRBJ2-5 TRBV6-1 CASSTGTGPFQTQYF TGTGCCAGCAGCACCGGGACAGGGCCCTTTCAGACCCAGTACTTC
TRBD1 few TRBJ2-1 TRBV18 CASSPWTGGDDEQFF TGTGCCAGCTCACCCTGGACAGGGGGTGACGATGAGCAGTTCTTC
- many TRBJ1-1 TRBV6-1 CASTAPGRNTEAFF TGTGCCAGCACCGCCCCGGGAAGGAACACTGAAGCTTTCTTT
- many TRBJ1-6 TRBV25-1 CASSFQGNSQPLHF TGTGCCAGCAGTTTTCAGGGAAATTCACAGCCCCTCCACTTT
TRBD2 many TRBJ2-1 TRBV2 CASVKRETYNEQFF TGTGCCAGCGTTAAGCGGGAGACCTACAATGAGCAGTTCTTC
TRBD2 many TRBJ2-3 TRBV7-3 CASSTGTTSTDTQYF TGTGCCAGCAGCACCGGGACTACTAGCACAGATACGCAGTATTTT
TRBD2 - TRBJ2-1 TRBV19 CASSLFGTSGRSEQFF TGTGCCAGTAGCCTGTTCGGGACTAGCGGGAGGAGTGAGCAGTTCTTC
TRBD1 - TRBJ1-2 TRBV30 CAWRWGQGGYGYTF TGTGCCTGGAGGTGGGGACAGGGAGGCTATGGCTACACCTTC
- many TRBJ1-1 TRBV12-3/TRBV12-4 CASSLVGPEEAFF TGTGCCAGCAGTTTAGTTGGGCCCGAAGAAGCTTTCTTT
TRBD2 - TRBJ2-2 TRBV6-5 CASSYSFLAGGQNTGELFF TGTGCCAGCAGTTACTCGTTCCTAGCGGGAGGCCAGAACACCGGGGAGCTGTTTTTT
- many TRBJ2-1 TRBV6-1 CASSEDYPPYNEQFF TGTGCCAGCAGTGAAGACTATCCCCCCTACAATGAGCAGTTCTTC
- many TRBJ2-3 TRBV7-9 CASSSFGDTQYF TGTGCCAGCAGCTCATTTGGCGATACGCAGTATTTT
TRBD1 many TRBJ1-1 TRBV29-1 CSVVEGQQYTEAFF TGCAGCGTTGTCGAGGGACAGCAATACACTGAAGCTTTCTTT
- many TRBJ1-1 TRBV27 CASSLGMGNTEAFF TGTGCCAGCAGTTTGGGTATGGGAAACACTGAAGCTTTCTTT
- many TRBJ2-4 TRBV3-1 CASSQFVRLLGNIQYF TGTGCCAGCAGCCAGTTCGTTAGGCTGCTCGGGAACATTCAGTACTTC
TRBD1 many TRBJ1-4 TRBV16 CASSQSLTGVNEKLFF TGTGCCAGCAGCCAATCCCTGACAGGGGTAAATGAAAAACTGTTTTTT
TRBD2 - TRBJ2-7 TRBV28 CASSQVTLAGGREQYF TGTGCCAGCAGCCAAGTTACTCTAGCGGGAGGGCGGGAGCAGTACTTC
- few TRBJ2-2 TRBV27 CASSLSGLATGELFF TGTGCCAGCAGTTTATCTGGGCTAGCGACTGGGGAGCTGTTTTTT
- - TRBJ2-3 TRBV4-1 CASSQLRDLRRDTQYF TGCGCCAGCAGCCAACTTAGGGACTTGCGTAGGGATACGCAGTATTTT
- many TRBJ2-7 TRBV7-9 CASSAGAIYEQYF TGTGCCAGCAGCGCCGGGGCCATCTACGAGCAGTACTTC
- - TRBJ1-5 TRBV19 CASRVDRSYQPQHF TGTGCCAGTAGGGTTGACAGGAGTTATCAGCCCCAGCATTTT
- once TRBJ2-2 TRBV6-1 CASTYSGGTGELFF TGTGCCAGCACCTATAGTGGCGGGACCGGGGAGCTGTTTTTT
TRBD2 many TRBJ2-1 TRBV27 CASSLFVAGGDEQFF TGTGCCAGCAGTTTATTTGTAGCGGGGGGCGATGAGCAGTTCTTC
- few TRBJ2-6 TRBV7-2 CASSLGGTNSGANVPTF TGTGCCAGCAGCTTAGGAGGCACCAACTCTGGGGCCAACGTCCCGACTTTC
- many TRBJ1-1 TRBV15 CATSYGTEAFF TGTGCCACCAGCTATGGGACGGAAGCTTTCTTT
- - TRBJ1-6 TRBV6-4 CASSNPDRNSPLHF TGTGCCAGCAGTAATCCGGATAGAAATTCACCCCTCCACTTT
- many TRBJ2-3 TRBV6-1 CASGSSPTADTQYF TGTGCCAGCGGTAGTTCCCCTACGGCAGATACGCAGTATTTT
- few TRBJ1-4 TRBV14 CASSQDRLFNEKLFF TGTGCCAGCAGCCAAGACAGGCTATTTAATGAAAAACTGTTTTTT
- many TRBJ2-7 TRBV27 CASSSSPTYEQYF TGTGCCAGCAGCTCCAGCCCGACCTACGAGCAGTACTTC